This TCR beta chain comes out of a study of cytomegalovirus exposure and HLA in healthy donors. Across the whole study: Earlier sequencing of about 179 million T cells yielded 90 million to 140 million unique TCR beta sequences.

PCR amplification relied on 60 Vbeta primers (plus 13 Jbeta primers). This table comes from immunoSEQ multiplex PCR, and its TCRdb copy is limited to in-frame clones, with some not included. The repertoire holds about 130,000 clones, with roughly 84% as singletons. Study observations and caveats: Several of the most significant clusters appeared, in a later analysis, to be linked to common viral pathogens. A later analysis associated some 18,000 TCR beta sequences with HLA alleles at a 0.05 false discovery rate. There were some V segments, including TRBV6-2 and TRBV6-3, excluded as indistinguishable.

The germline CDR1 and CDR2 sequences are MNHEY and SVGAGI. Between the trimmed V and J ends, which lost 0 bases and 5 bases, there was a span of 13 bases. The CDR3 spans 15 residues. As for this clone: Its matching antigen is unknown.

This TCR was recovered from a man aged 45-65 years in good health and CMV-seronegative. V is TRBV6-5 and J is TRBJ1-2; D unresolved. The sequenced sample was PBMCs. DNA for the CDR3: TGTGCCAGCAGTTACTCACTATCGAGGAGGTATGGCTACACCTTC. It codes for CASSYSLSRRYGYTF.